A selection of T cell receptor beta chains follows, all from one sample in a study of blood T cells in healthy people across ages. Each CDR3 protein is one row after TCRdb ran MiXCR on the 5' RACE reads. The sample shows approximately 760,000 distinct CDR3 sequences, 20% to 25% of them seen only once. These data also formed part of another study, on T cells of mothers and their children.

The sequenced sample was blood. These receptors were collected from a boy aged 5-17 years in good health. The CDR3 runs from the conserved cysteine through the conserved F or W. The D gene is left open where the match is weak. Part of the rows lack a size; the others show once, few, many or a class for expanded clones.

V	D	size	CDR3
TRBV7-9	TRBD2	few	CASSRASGSINEQYF
TRBV5-1	TRBD1	once	CASSLEVQGANQPQHF
TRBV20-1	.	.	CSATILGREVETEAFF
TRBV5-1	.	.	CASSEGEKLFF
TRBV12-3/TRBV12-4	.	few	CASSFMGSGELFF
TRBV4-1	.	.	CASSQEPRGADTQYF
TRBV15	.	.	CATSEDTNQPQHF
TRBV6-4	.	few	CASSEKGRSMSPLHF
TRBV24-1	.	.	CATSDLQLGQGETQYF
TRBV20-1	.	few	CSARDGTMSHEQFF
TRBV4-2	.	.	CASSQEGGPFTYNEQFF
TRBV28	.	few	CAWGPYVEQFF
TRBV12-3/TRBV12-4	.	.	CASSLGGWQFF
TRBV7-9	TRBD2	few	CASTTRGLAGEDEQYF
TRBV7-9	.	few	CASSPPFDTSYEQYF
TRBV19	.	few	CASSVWERYIEQFF
TRBV10-3	TRBD2	few	CAISASGSGGDTQYF
TRBV5-1	TRBD1	many	CASSPGQGDQPQHF
TRBV7-9	.	.	CASSLGEGRYTF
TRBV7-9	TRBD2	.	CASSRPRLAGAAYEQYF
TRBV20-1	.	.	CSASWSALAKNIQYF
TRBV5-6	.	.	CASSLGDRGEQYF
TRBV20-1	.	.	CSARGVEGFSYEQYF
TRBV6-2/TRBV6-3	TRBD2	.	CASSRLAGGPGEQYF
TRBV27	.	.	CASSPGTLPDTQYF
TRBV24-1	.	.	CATSDGGVHNQPQHF
TRBV29-1	.	.	CSWQEGERYEQYF
TRBV3-1	TRBD2	.	CASSQELAGGYEQYF
TRBV5-1	.	.	CASSLGTVGEQFF
TRBV20-1	TRBD2	.	CSANSGGQETQYF
TRBV12-3/TRBV12-4	.	.	CASTTVGPDTEAFF
TRBV11-3	TRBD1	.	CASRSGTGRETQYF
TRBV14	.	.	CASSPTRVGQPSNYGYTF
TRBV7-3	.	.	CACTPGKGSPLHF
TRBV24-1	TRBD1	.	CATSGDRVDYGYTF
TRBV29-1	.	.	CSVLSLEGGRPYSGANVLTF
TRBV7-2	.	.	CASSARDGNTDTQYF
TRBV11-2	.	.	CASSSGPGEQFF
TRBV5-1	.	few	CASSFLQGGYNEQFF
TRBV6-1	.	few	CASSEVSVLTYEQYF
TRBV4-3	.	few	CASSQLDSGETQYF
TRBV12-5	TRBD2	.	CASGPTSVSYNEQSF